Shown below are 13 T cell receptor beta chains from a single sample sequenced in a study of CD8+ T cells in alopecia areata (dated by TCRdb to 2016 to 2018). Library method: the immunoSEQ multiplex PCR assay. RNA was extracted from all samples and reverse transcribed into cDNA as template for TCR sequencing. The source is immuneACCESS, and TCRdb retained only in-frame sequences with V and J called. Part of the clones is not carried over; for the studies checked, unresolved V genes explain less than half of this, and the remainder is unexplained. The sample table lists about 210,000 clones, approximately 47% of them with a count of one. Of the sample, around 2.8% is held by the ten largest clones. According to the study, the label for this sample's treatment or condition signals: oral pan-JAK inhibitor, 5-10 mg twice daily. The input for sequencing was CD4+ T cells sorted from blood, taken around week 37, from a patient treated with tofacitinib. The receptor set was obtained from a human donor with alopecia areata.

There are a few counts of this clone. The chain joins TRBV25-1 to TRBJ1-2; 12 nucleotides align to TRBD1. V shed 1 base and J 7 bases; nucleotides not matched to a gene: 7. Germline CDR1 reads MGHDK; CDR2 reads SYGVNS. This CDR3 has 16 amino acids. CDR3 nucleotide sequence: TGTGCCAGCAGTGAATCCTTGGGACAGGGGGCGCCTGGCTACACCTTC. Translation: CASSESLGQGAPGYTF.

The chain has TRBV5-6 and TRBJ1-1, with D unresolved. The CDR3 runs to 12 residues. Germline assignment: CDR1 SGHDT and CDR2 YYEEEE. Trimming removed 4 bases from V and 2 bases from J, with 6 bases in between. CDR3 nucleotide sequence: TGTGCCAGCAGCCTCTCCAACACTGAAGCTTTCTTT. This codes for CASSLSNTEAFF.

This clone was recorded only once. This chain links TRBV30 with TRBJ2-7, with 11 bases lining up with TRBD2. The junction had 15 bases not matched to a gene; V was cut back by 2 bases and J by 6 bases. The V gene's germline CDR1 is GTSNPN and CDR2 SVGIG (reference sequence). The CDR3 length is 17 residues. CDR3 region: CAWSPRQSSGRLVEQYF. CDR3 in DNA: TGTGCCTGGAGTCCCCGGCAGTCTAGCGGGAGGTTGGTCGAGCAGTACTTC.

The chain joins TRBV30 to TRBJ1-2; D call uncertain. Trimming shortened V by 4 bases and J by 7 bases, and 22 bases separated the two germline ends. There are 15 residues in the CDR3. CDR1 is GTSNPN, CDR2 SVGIG, per germline (reference sequence). Here the CDR3 DNA reads TGTGCCTGGACCCCCCGAGGGCGCCCGGGTCCTGGCTACACCTTC. Its protein is CAWTPRGRPGPGYTF. Combining the CDR3 with reference TRBV30 and TRBJ1-2 gives the whole variable domain SQTIHQWPATLVQPVGSPLSLECTVEGTSNPNLYWYRQAAGRGLQLLFYSVGIGQISSEVPQNLSASRPQDRQFILSSKKLLLSDSGFYLCAWTPRGRPGPGYTFGSGTRLTVV.

The rearrangement joins TRBV29-1 to TRBJ2-5; TRBD2 matches at 7 bases. Germline V gene lookup returns CDR1 SQVTM and CDR2 ANQGSEA. The V and J ends lost 4 bases and 4 bases, in that order; junction bases with no gene match: 6. The CDR3 extends over 13 amino acids. In nucleotides, the CDR3 is TGCAGCGTTGCTGCGGGAGCTCGAGAGACCCAGTACTTC. Amino acids: CSVAAGARETQYF.

The J gene is TRBJ1-4, the V gene TRBV10-2; a possible D gene is TRBD1 (5 bases). CDR1 WSHSY and CDR2 SAAADI come from the germline V gene. This CDR3 region has 16 residues. V lost 2 bases to trimming and J lost 10 bases, with 20 bases between them. This CDR3 is CASSEVGGTSAGKLFF. CDR3 nucleotides: TGCGCCAGCAGTGAGGTTGGTGGGACGTCGGCGGGAAAACTGTTTTTT.

The chain links TRBV5-1 to TRBJ2-5; TRBD1 aligns across 12 bases. V shed 3 bases, J shed 1 base, and the junction held 1 base outside the gene matches. Germline loops: CDR1 SGHRS, CDR2 YFSETQ. The CDR3 consists of 15 residues. CDR3 DNA sequence: TGCGCCAGCAGCTGGGGACAGGGGGCCCAAGAGACCCAGTACTTC. This codes for CASSWGQGAQETQYF.

There are a few counts of this clone. The chain joins TRBV7-3 to TRBJ2-3; D remains ambiguous. Per the germline V gene, CDR1 is SGHTA and CDR2 is FQGTGA. CDR3 length: 16 amino acids. V lost 0 bases, J lost 0 bases, and 10 bases lay in between. The CDR3 reads CASSLTHRSSTDTQYF. CDR3 nucleotide sequence: TGTGCCAGCAGCTTAACCCATAGATCTAGCACAGATACGCAGTATTTT.

The rearrangement links TRBV25-1 to TRBJ2-1, with 10 positions matching TRBD2. This CDR3 comprises 15 residues. J was trimmed by 5 bases and V by 8 bases; bases with no gene match: 9. Germline V gene lookup returns CDR1 MGHDK and CDR2 SYGVNS. The CDR3 loop is CASRLAGLGDNEQFF. In DNA form, the CDR3 reads TGTGCCAGCCGACTAGCGGGCCTCGGGGACAATGAGCAGTTCTTC.

The rearrangement joins TRBV21-1 to TRBJ2-7; the tabulated D call, TRBD2, remains unverified against the DNA. TRBV21-1 has pseudogene status. The length of the CDR3 is 19 residues. The CDR3 spells CASSPLRVRRATRAYEQYF. The CDR3 DNA reads as TGTGCCAGCAGCCCCCTGCGGGTACGCCGGGCTACCCGAGCCTACGAGCAGTACTTC.

This clone came up a few times. The rearrangement links TRBV7-9 to TRBJ2-2, with TRBD2 matching 11 bases. The junction had 3 bases not matched to a gene; V was cut back by 5 bases and J by 4 bases. The CDR3 extends over 15 amino acids. The germline CDR1 and CDR2 sequences are SEHNR and FQNEAQ (reference sequence). The CDR3 loop is CASSPSGRITGELFF. CDR3 in DNA: TGTGCCAGCAGCCCTAGCGGGAGGATCACCGGGGAGCTGTTTTTT.

In DNA, the CDR3 is TGCAGCGCCACCGGGACAGGGGACGGCTACACCTTC. Translated, it gives CSATGTGDGYTF. V usage is TRBV29-1 and J usage is TRBJ1-2; 10 bases are a match to TRBD1. CDR1 is SQVTM and CDR2 is ANQGSEA in the germline V gene. This CDR3 has 12 amino acids. V shed 7 bases, J shed 8 bases, and the junction held 7 bases outside the gene matches.

V is TRBV14 and J is TRBJ2-7; 8 nucleotides match TRBD1. V lost 2 bases and J lost 3; bases outside the gene matches: 9. CDR3 length equals 16 residues. The V gene's germline CDR1 is SGHDN and CDR2 FVKESK. The CDR3 nucleotides are TGTGCCAGCAGCCAAATGACCCGGACAGGGAGCTACGAGCAGTACTTC. Its translation is CASSQMTRTGSYEQYF.